The clone carrying this TCR beta chain occurred a few times. Antigen specificity is unknown. The source of the sample is a study of CD8+ T cells in alopecia areata. Study summary: Each day, treated patients took oral tofacitinib twice, at 5 to 10 mg per dose. The study gave tofacitinib for 6 to 18 months, then 6 months off drug.

This sample's treatment: oral pan-JAK inhibitor, 5-10 mg twice daily. Alopecia areata patients had lesional scalp punch biopsies and peripheral blood taken from them. Trimming took off 3 bases at V and 1 base at J, with 9 bases between the two ends. The CDR3 covers 14 residues. Per germline, CDR1 LNHDA and CDR2 SQIVND (reference sequence). Once RNA had been extracted, it was reverse transcribed into cDNA to act as the sequencing template. Only in-frame clones appear in the TCRdb table, and some are missing; sequencing was by immunoSEQ multiplex PCR. The data hold approximately 220,000 clones, with roughly two fifths observed a single time. Findings and limits, study-wide: Shared TCR sequences were less clear between patients than in mice, possibly partly from HLA diversity.

The receptor's source is a human donor with alopecia areata. The chain uses TRBV19 and TRBJ1-2; D not resolved. Source: CD4+ T cells sorted from blood, taken between weeks 30 and 35, from a patient treated with tofacitinib. The CDR3 sequence: CASSIRGSNYGYTF. DNA of the CDR3: TGTGCCAGTAGTATCCGCGGCAGTAACTATGGCTACACCTTC.